Given below is one T cell receptor (beta chain) in context. No antigen is known for it. An end of the junction does not agree with germline; a read error may underlie this. TCRdb recomputed calls from the reads with MiXCR, one row per CDR3 protein. The sample has 700,000 to 950,000 distinct CDR3 sequences, about 31% seen once. The CDR3 consists of 15 residues. The germline gives CDR1 MGHRA, CDR2 YSYEKL. These data are taken from a study of T cell repertoires in cytomegalovirus infection. Study-wide results and caveats: Public TCR beta family frequency separated CMV-and-HLA carriers, including in an independent cohort.

This receptor was obtained from a human donor in good health (CMV status not recorded). Some clones in this sample may be carry-over from other donors' samples. This specimen was cultured CD8+ T cells from PBMCs, taken from culture after CMV antigen stimulation. The chain combines TRBV4-1 with TRBJ2-2, with a possible D match to TRBD2 (5 bases). In nucleotides, the CDR3 is TGTGCCAGCAGCGACAAGGGTCCGCGGGCCGGGGAGCTGTTTTTT. Its translation is CASSDKGPRAGELFF.